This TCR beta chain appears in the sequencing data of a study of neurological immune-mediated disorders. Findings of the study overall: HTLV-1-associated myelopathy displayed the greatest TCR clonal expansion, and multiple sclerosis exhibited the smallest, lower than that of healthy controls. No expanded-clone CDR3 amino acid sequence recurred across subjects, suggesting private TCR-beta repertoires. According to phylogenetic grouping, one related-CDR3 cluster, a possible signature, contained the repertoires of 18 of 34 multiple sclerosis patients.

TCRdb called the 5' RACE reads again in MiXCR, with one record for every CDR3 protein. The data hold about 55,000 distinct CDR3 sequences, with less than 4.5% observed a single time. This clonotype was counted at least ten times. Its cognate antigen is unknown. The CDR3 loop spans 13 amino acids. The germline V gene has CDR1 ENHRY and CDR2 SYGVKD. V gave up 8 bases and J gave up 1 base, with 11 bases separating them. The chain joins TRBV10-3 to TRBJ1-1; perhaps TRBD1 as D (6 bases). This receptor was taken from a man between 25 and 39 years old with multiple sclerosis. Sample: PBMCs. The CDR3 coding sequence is TGTGCCATCGGCAGGGGCACGAACACTGAAGCTTTCTTT. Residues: CAIGRGTNTEAFF.